This T cell receptor (beta chain) was documented in a study of blood T cell repertoires in COVID-19. TCRdb's copy holds only in-frame clones and misses some; the assay was immunoSEQ multiplex PCR. The table includes approximately 280,000 clones, 87% detected once. Trimming cost V 2 bases and J 12 bases, with 14 bases left between them. The CDR3 totals 13 residues. CDR1 LGHNA and CDR2 YSLEER come from the germline V gene. The sample was PBMCs or T cells enriched from blood (not recorded which). This chain uses TRBV4-3 with TRBJ2-1; tentative D call: TRBD1 (5 bases). The TCR originated in a middle-aged woman who had recovered from COVID-19. As DNA, the CDR3 is TGCGCCAGCAGCCAACCAGGGTATTTTGGGCAGTTCTTC. Translating it yields CASSQPGYFGQFF.